Given below is one T cell receptor beta chain in context. Repertoires were generated with immunoSEQ multiplex PCR, while TCRdb's copy carries only in-frame clones and drops some. This sample has about 130,000 clones, with about nine tenths found just once. The CDR3 is 12 amino acids. The J segment lost 13 bases and the V segment lost 3 bases, leaving 6 bases of the junction unmatched. Germline V CDR1 and CDR2: DFQATT, SNEGSKA (reference sequence). The sample comes from a study of blood T cell repertoires in COVID-19. Study information: PBMCs, B-cell-depleted T cells, or T cells were the source of the cDNA or gDNA that made up the material.

Material: peripheral blood. The V call is TRBV20-1, the J call TRBJ2-1; TRBD2 agrees at 10 bases. This TCR derives from a man between 60 and 70 years old with COVID-19, enrolled during active disease. In DNA, the CDR3 is TGCAGTGCTAGTATCGAGCGGGAGGGCCAGTTCTTC. Translated, it gives CSASIEREGQFF.